The source of this T cell receptor beta chain is a study of blood T cell repertoires in COVID-19. Turning to the study itself: Sample material is recorded as cDNA or gDNA derived from T cells, B-cell-depleted T cells, or PBMCs.

Trimming pared 3 bases from V and 3 bases from J, leaving 15 bases between. This CDR3 is 14 amino acids long. Germline V gene sequence: CDR1 DFQATT, CDR2 SNEGSKA (reference sequence). The authors' processing: How many nucleated cells were present was estimated from reference gene primer amplification. The assay was immunoSEQ multiplex PCR, and TCRdb's table has in-frame clones only and misses some. The V and J calls and clone size come from that table; D and trimming were worked out from the DNA. Of around 40,000 clones listed, around 80% are singletons. The sequenced sample consisted of peripheral blood. The rearrangement links TRBV20-1 to TRBJ2-7; a weak D match, TRBD2 (6 bases). This TCR came from a man older than 75 with active or convalescent COVID-19. CDR3 amino acids: CSASGGILLYEQYF. DNA for the CDR3: TGCAGTGCTAGTGGCGGGATCCTCCTCTACGAGCAGTACTTC.